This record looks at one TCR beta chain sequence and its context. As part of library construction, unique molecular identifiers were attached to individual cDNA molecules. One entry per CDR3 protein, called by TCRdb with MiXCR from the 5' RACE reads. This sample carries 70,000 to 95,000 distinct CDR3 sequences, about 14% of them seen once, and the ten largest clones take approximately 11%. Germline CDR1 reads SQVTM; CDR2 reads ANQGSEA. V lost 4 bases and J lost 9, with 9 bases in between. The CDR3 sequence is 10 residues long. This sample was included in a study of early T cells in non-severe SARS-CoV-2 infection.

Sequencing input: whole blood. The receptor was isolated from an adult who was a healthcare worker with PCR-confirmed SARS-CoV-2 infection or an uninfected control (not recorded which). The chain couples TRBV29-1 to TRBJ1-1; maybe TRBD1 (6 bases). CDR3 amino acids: CSVGDKKAFF. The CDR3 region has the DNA TGCAGCGTTGGGGACAAGAAAGCTTTCTTT.